Sequencing of this TCR beta chain was carried out in a study of T cell repertoires in cytomegalovirus infection. Study details: Shared public TCR beta signatures pointed to both CMV infection and a matching HLA type.

TCRdb passed the reads through MiXCR, listing each CDR3 protein once. The sample lists about 310,000 distinct CDR3 sequences, about 25% seen once, with about an eighth in the top ten. Points from the study as a whole: HLA-C-restricted CMV clonotypes gave the most frequent clonotype in two of eight donors. Identification of carriers of CMV plus the relevant HLA was achieved through cumulative public TCR beta family frequency.

As regards this clonotype: What it binds is unknown.

The sequenced sample was cultured PBMCs, obtained from culture after CMV antigen stimulation. The receptor's source is a human donor in good health (CMV status not recorded). Some clones in this sample may be carry-over from other donors' samples.

CDR3 bases: TGTGCCAGCGCCACCCCCCCCACCGGCGCTACAAGAAAAGAGACCCAGTACTTC. Encoded protein: CASATPPTGATRKETQYF. This chain uses TRBV7-6 with TRBJ2-5, with unresolved D. CDR3 length equals 18 residues. Deletions cut 8 bases from V and 3 bases from J, with 28 bases between. Per germline, CDR1 SGHVS and CDR2 FNYEAQ. Drawing the rest from reference TRBV7-6 and TRBJ2-5, the complete variable domain is GAGVSQSPRYKVTKRGQDVALRCDPISGHVSLYWYRQALGQGPEFLTYFNYEAQQDKSGLPNDRFSAERPEGSISTLTIQRTEQRDSAMYRCASATPPTGATRKETQYFGPGTRLLVL.